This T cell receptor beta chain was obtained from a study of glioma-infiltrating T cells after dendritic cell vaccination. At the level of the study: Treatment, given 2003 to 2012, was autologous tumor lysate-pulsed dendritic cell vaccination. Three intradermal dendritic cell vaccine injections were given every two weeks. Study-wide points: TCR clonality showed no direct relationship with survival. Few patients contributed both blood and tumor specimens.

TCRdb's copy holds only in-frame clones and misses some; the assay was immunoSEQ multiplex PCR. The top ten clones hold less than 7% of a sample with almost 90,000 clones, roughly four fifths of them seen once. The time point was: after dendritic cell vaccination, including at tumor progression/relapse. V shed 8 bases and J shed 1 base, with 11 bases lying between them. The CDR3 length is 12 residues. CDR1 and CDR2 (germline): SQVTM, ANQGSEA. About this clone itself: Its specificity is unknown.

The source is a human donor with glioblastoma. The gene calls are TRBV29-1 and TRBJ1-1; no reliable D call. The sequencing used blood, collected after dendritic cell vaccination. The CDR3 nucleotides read TGCAGCTTCGAGGAAGGGAACACTGAAGCTTTCTTT. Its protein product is CSFEEGNTEAFF.